The 13 T cell receptor beta chains in this list originate from one sample, sequenced in a study of shared clonotypes between healthy human individuals (dated by TCRdb to 2019 to 2021). The library was obtained by the immunoSEQ multiplex PCR assay. TCRdb obtained this table from immuneACCESS and retained in-frame rearrangements with V and J assigned. These tables miss some clones; where compared with another copy, unresolved V genes account for less than half of the shortfall, and the remainder is unexplained. This sample comprises about 2.3 million clones, about 90% of them detected only once. 0.37% of the sample rests with the top ten. The sequenced sample consisted of naive CD4+ T cells from PBMCs. The cell subset or site label on this specimen signifies: CD45RA+ positively selected. These receptors were collected from a man between 18 and 35 years old in good health. Some clones in this sample may be carry-over from other donors' samples.

The rearrangement links TRBV27 to TRBJ1-3; 8 bases are a match to TRBD1. The CDR3 sequence is 16 residues long. The V segment lost 6 bases and the J segment 4 bases; nucleotides outside the gene matches: 11. Germline V CDR1 and CDR2: MNHEY, SMNVEV (reference sequence). The CDR3 is CASRPTRTGIGNTIYF. CDR3 coding DNA: TGTGCCAGCAGACCTACTCGGACAGGGATAGGAAACACCATATATTTT.

J is TRBJ1-3 and V is TRBV25-1; D unresolved. This CDR3 is built from 14 residues. CDR1 is MGHDK, CDR2 SYGVNS, per germline. The V and J ends lost 5 bases and 3 bases respectively, with 11 bases between them. The CDR3 DNA is TGTGCCAGCAGTAGTACAGCGATTGGAAACACCATATATTTT. It yields the protein CASSSTAIGNTIYF.

DNA of the CDR3: TGTGCCAGCAGTCCCCGGGTCTTTGCAAATCAGCCCCAGCATTTT. This sequence encodes CASSPRVFANQPQHF. This chain connects TRBV27 to TRBJ1-5; D uncertain. There are 15 residues in the CDR3. The ends were cut back, 5 bases at V and 4 bases at J, with 15 bases in the middle. Germline-derived CDR1 and CDR2 are MNHEY and SMNVEV (reference sequence).

The rearrangement joins TRBV15 to TRBJ2-1; 11 bases match TRBD2. The CDR3 runs 15 residues. Germline V gene data show CDR1 as LNHNV and CDR2 as YYDKDF (reference sequence). The V and J ends lost 0 bases and 12 bases, in that order; junction bases with no gene match: 7. The CDR3 DNA reads TGTGCCACCAGCAGAGATCTACTAGCGGGAGCAATGCAGTTCTTC. As protein: CATSRDLLAGAMQFF.

This rearrangement joins TRBV19 to TRBJ2-3, with 7 nucleotides matching TRBD1. V gave up 5 bases and J gave up 5 bases; unmatched junction bases: 10. The V gene's germline CDR1 is LNHDA and CDR2 SQIVND (reference sequence). The CDR3 is 15 amino acids. The DNA for the CDR3 is TGTGCCAGTAGTGCCCAGACAGGGTTGGGAGATACGCAGTATTTT. Protein: CASSAQTGLGDTQYF. Looking up the rest from reference TRBV19 and TRBJ2-3 gives the full variable domain: DGGITQSPKYLFRKEGQNVTLSCEQNLNHDAMYWYRQDPGQGLRLIYYSQIVNDFQKGDIAEGYSVSREKKESFPLTVTSAQKNPTAFYLCASSAQTGLGDTQYFGPGTRLTVL.

The rearrangement links TRBV6-6 to TRBJ1-4, with D unclear. The CDR3 has 14 residues. CDR1 MNHNY and CDR2 SVGAGI come from the germline V gene (reference sequence). V lost 2 bases to trimming and J lost 4 bases, with 8 bases between them. This CDR3 is CASSYVSGNEKLFF. In nucleotides, the CDR3 is TGTGCCAGCAGTTACGTTTCGGGTAATGAAAAACTGTTTTTT.

The chain uses TRBV9 and TRBJ1-3; no definite D call. The CDR3 has 14 residues. CDR1 and CDR2 from the germline V gene are SGDLS and YYNGEE. Trimming took off 3 bases at V and 2 bases at J, with 9 bases between the two ends. This chain's CDR3 is CASSGLGAGNTIYF. The CDR3 nucleotides are TGTGCCAGCAGCGGTTTAGGAGCTGGAAACACCATATATTTT.

V is TRBV5-6 and J is TRBJ2-7; D possibly matches TRBD1 or TRBD2 (6 bases each). This CDR3 contains 16 residues. Trimming cost V 0 bases and J 3 bases, with 16 bases left between them. Germline V gene data show CDR1 as SGHDT and CDR2 as YYEEEE. Here the CDR3 DNA reads TGTGCCAGCAGCTTGGGTTTCGGGGGCGCGGGCTACGAGCAGTACTTC. It encodes CASSLGFGGAGYEQYF. Full variable domain (rest looked up from reference TRBV5-6 and TRBJ2-7): DAGVTQSPTHLIKTRGQQVTLRCSPKSGHDTVSWYQQALGQGPQFIFQYYEEEERQRGNFPDRFSGHQFPNYSSELNVNALLLGDSALYLCASSLGFGGAGYEQYFGPGTRLTVT.

This clone was detected only once. This rearrangement joins TRBV5-1 to TRBJ1-1; 8 nucleotides align to TRBD1. The V and J ends lost 5 bases and 3 bases, in that order; junction bases with no gene match: 6. Germline V gives CDR1 SGHRS, CDR2 YFSETQ. The CDR3 has 14 residues. CDR3 in DNA: TGCGCCAGCAGGCAGGGGGCGAGATACACTGAAGCTTTCTTT. This translates into CASRQGARYTEAFF.

The CDR3 loop reads CAIRPHGQGAIEEYGYTF. The CDR3 coding sequence is TGTGCCATCAGGCCCCACGGGCAGGGGGCGATAGAAGAGTATGGCTACACCTTC. J is TRBJ1-2 and V is TRBV10-3; 8 bases align to TRBD1. V was clipped by 6 bases and J by 5 bases; unmatched bases: 20. Looked up from germline, CDR1 is ENHRY and CDR2 is SYGVKD. The CDR3 is made up of 18 amino acids.

The rearrangement links TRBV28 to TRBJ2-1; D remains ambiguous. Germline assignment: CDR1 MDHEN and CDR2 SYDVKM. Trimming cost V 6 bases and J 8 bases, with 17 bases left between them. The CDR3 extends over 14 amino acids. This CDR3 is CASSHQVVPYEQFF. CDR3 in DNA: TGTGCCAGCAGCCACCAGGTCGTTCCCTATGAGCAGTTCTTC.

V is TRBV9 and J is TRBJ2-1, with D maybe TRBD2 (6 bases). Germline CDR1 reads SGDLS; CDR2 reads YYNGEE. The CDR3 is 15 residues long. V dropped 6 bases and J dropped 4 bases, with 17 bases sitting between them. The DNA for the CDR3 is TGTGCCAGCACCCCGGGTGGTAGCGGATACAATGAGCAGTTCTTC. This translates into CASTPGGSGYNEQFF.

The chain combines TRBV19 with TRBJ1-1; TRBD1 matches at 7 bases. J was trimmed by 5 bases and V by 8 bases; bases with no gene match: 11. The CDR3 is 14 amino acids. Germline V CDR1 and CDR2: LNHDA, SQIVND (reference sequence). The CDR3 DNA sequence: TGTGCCAGTGGATCTACAGGGGTTTGGACTGAAGCTTTCTTT. Residues: CASGSTGVWTEAFF.